Below are 18 T cell receptor beta chains sequenced from a single sample in a study of T cells in Graves' hyperthyroidism and ophthalmopathy. RNA transcripts yielded amplified TCR beta CDR3 regions. HTBI primers were used for first-round RT-PCR of the TCR CDR3. TCRdb re-derived calls from the multiplex PCR reads in MiXCR, one entry per CDR3 protein. The sample holds roughly 300,000 distinct CDR3 sequences, about 14% seen once. The sequenced sample was blood. These receptors came from a woman aged 25 to 39 with Graves' hyperthyroidism.

The rearrangement uses TRBV3-1 and TRBJ2-5; no definite D call. Trimming took 4 bases from V and 14 from J, leaving 20 bases between them. The CDR3 contains 13 residues. Germline CDR1 and CDR2: LGHDT and YNNKEL (reference sequence). CDR3 loop: CASSLYAATPIYF. The CDR3 DNA is TGTGCCAGCAGCCTCTACGCCGCCACACCGATATACTTC.

This clonotype was detected ten times or more. The rearrangement joins TRBV6-1 to TRBJ2-5; D gene uncertain. The CDR3 length is 12 residues. Deletions cut 9 bases from V and 4 bases from J, with 12 bases between. Germline CDR1 and CDR2: MNHNS and SASEGT. The chain's CDR3 is CASGPWGETQYF. CDR3 nucleotide sequence: TGTGCCAGTGGACCTTGGGGAGAGACCCAGTACTTC.

This clonotype showed up just a few times. The junction differs from germline at one of its ends, possibly a read error. The V gene is TRBV28, the J gene TRBJ2-7, with D maybe TRBD2 (6 bases). Germline CDR1 is MDHEN and CDR2 is SYDVKM. The CDR3 has 14 amino acids. CDR3 sequence (DNA): TGTGCCAGCACTCCGGGGGACTTTGCCTACGAGCAGTGCTTC. Translation gives CASTPGDFAYEQCF.

V is TRBV5-4 and J is TRBJ2-1; 12 positions agree with TRBD2. The CDR3 consists of 18 residues. CDR1 SGHNT and CDR2 YYREEE come from the germline V gene (reference sequence). The trim removed 4 bases at V and 3 bases at J, leaving 11 bases unmatched. The CDR3 protein is CASSTNGGLAGNYNEQFF. DNA of the CDR3: TGTGCCAGCAGCACGAATGGAGGACTAGCGGGGAACTACAATGAGCAGTTCTTC.

The chain's CDR3 is CSARDGGRAEVQEQFF. CDR3 nucleotide sequence: TGCAGTGCTAGAGATGGAGGGAGGGCCGAGGTTCAGGAGCAGTTCTTC. The chain has TRBV20-1 and TRBJ2-1; 7 nucleotides line up with TRBD2. The CDR3 is 16 amino acids. Per germline, CDR1 DFQATT and CDR2 SNEGSKA (reference sequence). Trimming removed 0 bases from V and 10 bases from J; junction bases left unmatched: 15.

The chain couples TRBV18 to TRBJ2-2; 14 nucleotides agree with TRBD2. Trimming took 3 bases from V and 7 from J; bases not matched to a gene: 4. The CDR3 totals 16 residues. Germline-derived CDR1 and CDR2 are KGHSH and LQKENI. DNA for the CDR3: TGTGCCAGCTCACCGGGACTAGCGGGAGCAAACGGGGAGCTGTTTTTT. It yields the protein CASSPGLAGANGELFF.

This clonotype was counted only a few times. The gene calls are TRBV3-1 and TRBJ2-2, with a possible D match to TRBD1 (5 bases). CDR1 and CDR2 (germline): LGHDT, YNNKEL (reference sequence). CDR3 length: 15 amino acids. V dropped 1 base and J dropped 6 bases, with 12 bases sitting between them. This CDR3 reads CASSQVGVRAGELFF. The CDR3 region has the DNA TGTGCCAGCAGCCAAGTCGGCGTCAGGGCCGGGGAGCTGTTTTTT.

The J gene is TRBJ1-2, the V gene TRBV7-2; 7 nucleotides line up with TRBD1. This CDR3 comprises 14 residues. V shed 4 bases, J shed 8 bases, and the junction held 10 bases outside the gene matches. CDR1 and CDR2 from the germline V gene are SGHTA and FQGNSA. CDR3 in amino acids: CASSSPDRVRGYTF. CDR3 in DNA: TGTGCCAGCAGCTCCCCAGACAGGGTGCGAGGCTACACCTTC.

This clonotype was counted many times. This chain uses TRBV12-3 or TRBV12-4 with TRBJ2-3, with TRBD2 matching 8 bases. The length of the CDR3 is 16 residues. V shed 4 bases, J shed 4 bases, and the junction held 10 bases outside the gene matches. This CDR3 is CASSYPQTSAADTQYF. CDR3 nucleotide sequence: TGTGCCAGCAGTTATCCCCAGACTAGCGCTGCAGATACGCAGTATTTT.

This clonotype was found many times. The V and J genes are TRBV2 and TRBJ1-4, with 10 positions matching TRBD1. The CDR3 consists of 15 residues. The germline gives CDR1 SNHLY, CDR2 FYNNEI. The J segment lost 6 bases and the V segment lost 8 bases, leaving 9 bases of the junction unmatched. CDR3 sequence (DNA): TGTGCCAGCCTGAGCGGGACAGGGGTTTATGAAAAACTGTTTTTT. Residues: CASLSGTGVYEKLFF.

V usage is TRBV9 and J usage is TRBJ2-3; D is possibly TRBD1 (5 bases). The germline V gene has CDR1 SGDLS and CDR2 YYNGEE. Trimming removed 0 bases at V and 0 bases at J, with 11 bases between. The CDR3 spans 16 residues. CDR3 in amino acids: CASSVGGAGSTDTQYF. The CDR3 DNA reads TGTGCCAGCAGCGTAGGTGGGGCAGGGAGCACAGATACGCAGTATTTT.

This clonotype has only one observation. The rearrangement links TRBV7-2 to TRBJ2-3, with 7 bases fitting TRBD2. This CDR3 spans 16 amino acids. Germline assignment: CDR1 SGHTA and CDR2 FQGNSA. Trimming took 1 base from V and 5 from J; bases not matched to a gene: 9. CDR3 sequence: CASSLGGTSGEDTQYF. The CDR3 DNA reads as TGTGCCAGCAGCTTAGGAGGCACAAGCGGGGAAGATACGCAGTATTTT. Using reference TRBV7-2 and TRBJ2-3 for the parts outside the CDR3, the full variable domain is GAGVSQSPSNKVTEKGKDVELRCDPISGHTALYWYRQSLGQGLEFLIYFQGNSAPDKSGLPSDRFSAERTGGSVSTLTIQRTQQEDSAVYLCASSLGGTSGEDTQYFGPGTRLTVL.

The chain has TRBV12-3 or TRBV12-4 and TRBJ2-1; the D is unclear. V was shortened by 3 bases and J by 6 bases, with 12 bases between the two germline ends. The CDR3 covers 14 residues. Here the CDR3 DNA reads TGTGCCAGCAGTTTCCTCGACAAGCTCAATGAGCAGTTCTTC. Translating it yields CASSFLDKLNEQFF.

This clonotype was counted ten times or more. V and J are TRBV28 and TRBJ1-2, with D unresolved. The CDR3 has 13 residues. With 5 bases removed from V and 5 bases from J, the gap between germline ends came to 12 bases. Germline-derived CDR1 and CDR2 are MDHEN and SYDVKM. The CDR3 nucleotides read TGTGCCAGCAGTCGCCTTTTCCTGTATGGCTACACCTTC. Its translation: CASSRLFLYGYTF.

The DNA of the CDR3 is TGTGCCAGCAGCCCCGGGTCGGGGGCGAGTATCTACGAGCAGTACTTC. It yields the protein CASSPGSGASIYEQYF. The rearrangement links TRBV7-2 to TRBJ2-7; either TRBD1 or TRBD2 may supply D (6 bases each). Germline V CDR1 and CDR2: SGHTA, FQGNSA. With 5 bases removed from V and 3 bases from J, the gap between germline ends came to 20 bases. The CDR3 consists of 16 residues.

This clonotype was counted only a few times. This rearrangement joins TRBV30 to TRBJ1-1, with D possibly matching TRBD1 (5 bases). The CDR3 totals 15 residues. V shed 3 bases and J shed 5 bases, with 19 bases lying between them. Germline V CDR1 and CDR2: GTSNPN, SVGIG (reference sequence). CDR3 protein: CAWRGGDEGRTEAFF. The CDR3 nucleotides are TGTGCCTGGAGAGGTGGGGACGAGGGACGGACTGAAGCTTTCTTT.

V gene TRBV7-8 combines with J gene TRBJ2-5; D is possibly TRBD2 (6 bases). This CDR3 spans 16 amino acids. Deletions cut 2 bases from V and 5 bases from J, with 18 bases between. From germline, CDR1 is SGHVS and CDR2 FQNEAQ. The CDR3 region has the DNA TGTGCCAGCAGCTTAAAGCGGACTAACCTTAGGGAGACCCAGTACTTC. It is translated as CASSLKRTNLRETQYF.

The genes are TRBV24-1 and TRBJ2-3; 10 bases are a match to TRBD2. The CDR3 is 15 amino acids. J lost 0 bases, V lost 7 bases, and 3 bases had no gene match. The germline CDR1 and CDR2 sequences are KGHDR and SFDVKD. The CDR3 bases are TGTGCCACCAGGGGGACTAGCGTTAGCACAGATACGCAGTATTTT. Translation gives CATRGTSVSTDTQYF.